This entry lists 17 T cell receptor beta chains sequenced from one sample in a study of patients and donors after allogeneic stem cell transplantation. TCRdb re-called the RT-PCR reads with MiXCR, one entry per CDR3 protein. Here the sample spans approximately 160,000 distinct CDR3 sequences, roughly 30% being singletons. Sequenced material: blood, either unsorted or a sorted T cell fraction (not recorded which). Every receptor here comes from a human donor who was either an allogeneic HSCT recipient or a stem cell or donor lymphocyte infusion donor (not recorded which). It is not recorded whose cells these are; they may come from a transplant donor.

This clonotype was picked up a small number of times. The genes are TRBV6-1 and TRBJ2-3; D unresolved. CDR3 length equals 12 residues. Between the trimmed V and J ends, which lost 1 base and 10 bases, there was a span of 9 bases. Per germline, CDR1 MNHNS and CDR2 SASEGT. CDR3 nucleotides: TGTGCCAGCAGTGAAGGTCGCGTACCGCAGTATTTT. This encodes CASSEGRVPQYF.

The table lists this clonotype with many counts. The DNA for the CDR3 is TGCAGCGTTGAGTTCGGCAGCGTTGAAAAACTGTTTTTT. As protein: CSVEFGSVEKLFF. This chain joins TRBV29-1 and TRBJ1-4; D call uncertain. CDR1 is SQVTM, CDR2 ANQGSEA, per germline. This CDR3 spans 13 amino acids. V lost 3 bases, J lost 7 bases, and 12 bases lay in between.

This clonotype has a count of ten or more. The chain links TRBV30 to TRBJ1-5; D unclear. Trimming removed 2 bases at V and 7 bases at J, with 12 bases between. The CDR3 is 13 residues long. Germline V gene data show CDR1 as GTSNPN and CDR2 as SVGIG (reference sequence). The CDR3 here is CAWSISGEQPQHF. CDR3 bases: TGTGCCTGGAGTATAAGTGGGGAACAGCCCCAGCATTTT.

This chain connects TRBV4-1 to TRBJ1-5; no clear D gene. Between the trimmed V and J ends, which lost 4 bases and 3 bases, there was a span of 13 bases. The CDR3 is 15 residues long. The germline CDR1 and CDR2 sequences are MGHRA and YSYEKL. In DNA, the CDR3 is TGCGCCAGCAGCCGATCGGAAAGAGCCAATCAGCCCCAGCATTTT. It translates to CASSRSERANQPQHF.

This clonotype was detected only a few times. This chain links TRBV20-1 with TRBJ2-1; the D is unclear. Germline CDR1 DFQATT, CDR2 SNEGSKA (reference sequence). V lost 5 bases and J 9 bases, leaving 14 bases between the germline ends. The CDR3 sequence is 12 residues long. CDR3: CSASPNWAEQFF. The CDR3 bases are TGCAGTGCTTCCCCCAATTGGGCTGAGCAGTTCTTC.

A few counts support this clonotype. CDR3 bases: TGCAGTGCTAGAGAAGTGGGGGTGGCCCACTATGGCTACACCTTC. Translation: CSAREVGVAHYGYTF. The chain has TRBV20-1 and TRBJ1-2; TRBD1 might be the D (5 bases). Germline values: CDR1 DFQATT, CDR2 SNEGSKA (reference sequence). Trimming cost V 0 bases and J 3 bases, with 14 bases left between them. This CDR3 has 15 residues.

The rearrangement uses TRBV7-9 and TRBJ2-5, with TRBD2 matching over 10 bases. The CDR3 consists of 17 residues. Germline CDR1 and CDR2: SEHNR and FQNEAQ (reference sequence). V lost 4 bases to trimming and J lost 4 bases; unmatched junction nucleotides: 12. This CDR3 reads CASSSGASGSLGETQYF. The CDR3 DNA follows: TGTGCCAGCAGCTCCGGGGCTAGCGGGAGCCTTGGAGAGACCCAGTACTTC.

This clonotype was detected a few times. This chain links TRBV5-6 with TRBJ2-7; D uncertain. Trimming left V 2 bases short and J 6 bases short, with 18 bases between. Germline values: CDR1 SGHDT, CDR2 YYEEEE. CDR3 length: 15 residues. Here the CDR3 DNA reads TGTGCCAGCAGCTTTGGACGGGCCTGGGATCTCGAGCAGTACTTC. Protein sequence: CASSFGRAWDLEQYF.

The CDR3 DNA sequence: TGTGCCATCGCCAGGGACAGCCTCTACGAGCAGTACTTC. Amino acid sequence: CAIARDSLYEQYF. The V call is TRBV10-3, the J call TRBJ2-7; 7 nucleotides match TRBD1. This CDR3 has 13 amino acids. Germline CDR1 is ENHRY and CDR2 is SYGVKD. J was trimmed by 3 bases and V by 8 bases; bases with no gene match: 7.

This clonotype appeared a few times. This chain links TRBV12-3 or TRBV12-4 with TRBJ1-1, with D maybe TRBD1 (5 bases). The CDR3 length is 13 residues. Deletions cut 2 bases from V and 7 bases from J, with 11 bases between. This CDR3 reads CASSLLGVDEAFF. CDR3 bases: TGTGCCAGCAGTTTATTAGGGGTGGATGAAGCTTTCTTT.

The J gene is TRBJ2-2, the V gene TRBV7-9, with D perhaps TRBD1 (6 bases). Germline-derived CDR1 and CDR2 are SEHNR and FQNEAQ (reference sequence). V lost 8 bases, J lost 0 bases, and 13 bases lay in between. The CDR3 runs to 15 residues. CDR3 residues: CASGGHHANTGELFF. DNA for the CDR3: TGTGCCAGCGGGGGCCATCATGCGAACACCGGGGAGCTGTTTTTT.

This chain links TRBV12-5 with TRBJ2-7, with 8 bases identical to TRBD2. The CDR3 consists of 17 residues. CDR1 and CDR2 from the germline V gene are LGHNT and FRNRAP. V trimming: 1 base; J trimming: 4 bases; junction bases outside the gene matches: 12. CDR3 residues: CASGLAVWEREIYEQYF. The CDR3 DNA sequence: TGTGCTAGTGGTTTGGCCGTCTGGGAGCGGGAGATATACGAGCAGTACTTC.

The rearrangement links TRBV28 to TRBJ1-1, with TRBD1 as a possible D gene (6 bases). V was trimmed by 8 bases and J by 2 bases, leaving 21 bases between them. The CDR3 is 16 residues long. CDR1 and CDR2 from the germline V gene are MDHEN and SYDVKM. This chain's CDR3 is CASRSTKQGRNTEAFF. The CDR3 bases are TGTGCCAGCCGCTCGACCAAACAGGGAAGAAACACTGAAGCTTTCTTT.

The chain has TRBV20-1 and TRBJ2-7, with unresolved D. CDR3 size: 14 residues. Germline CDR1 and CDR2: DFQATT and SNEGSKA (reference sequence). V was cut by 0 bases and J by 2 bases, with 11 bases left in between. The chain's CDR3 is CSARDPGVPYEQYF. CDR3 DNA sequence: TGCAGTGCTAGAGATCCAGGTGTCCCCTACGAGCAGTACTTC.

This clonotype was picked up many times. The CDR3: CASSLARGALFF. CDR3 DNA: TGTGCCAGCAGTTTAGCCAGGGGAGCACTGTTTTTT. This rearrangement joins TRBV12-3 or TRBV12-4 to TRBJ1-4; the D gene is possibly TRBD1 (6 bases). Trimming left V 0 bases short and J 13 bases short, with 9 bases between. This CDR3 spans 12 amino acids.

This chain uses TRBV4-3 with TRBJ2-7, with 10 bases aligning to TRBD2. This CDR3 comprises 16 residues. Germline V gene lookup returns CDR1 LGHNA and CDR2 YSLEER. V dropped 0 bases and J dropped 1; count of bases not matched to a gene: 3. The CDR3 reads CASSQDVLAGSYEQYF. CDR3 DNA: TGCGCCAGCAGCCAAGATGTACTAGCGGGATCCTACGAGCAGTACTTC.

The chain is built from TRBV7-2 and TRBJ2-1; D call uncertain. CDR3 size: 12 residues. Trimming left V 4 bases short and J 8 bases short, with 9 bases between. From germline, CDR1 is SGHTA and CDR2 FQGNSA. The CDR3 is CASSWVFHEQFF. For the CDR3, the DNA is TGTGCCAGCAGCTGGGTATTCCATGAGCAGTTCTTC.